Each of the 16 T cell receptor beta chains below was sequenced from the same sample in a study of cytotoxic CD8 clonotypes in ibrutinib-treated CLL. Only in-frame clones appear in the TCRdb table, and some are missing; sequencing was by immunoSEQ multiplex PCR. The sample contains 85,000 or so clones, about 76% of which appear only once. The sample in question was PBMCs, obtained after 12 months of ibrutinib treatment. These receptors all stem from a human donor with chronic lymphocytic leukemia.

This rearrangement joins TRBV25-1 to TRBJ1-2; a weak D match, TRBD1 (5 bases). Trimming pared 0 bases from V and 3 bases from J, leaving 17 bases between. CDR1 and CDR2 (germline): MGHDK, SYGVNS. The CDR3 is 17 amino acids. CDR3 nucleotide sequence: TGTGCCAGCAGTGAATATGGACGAGGGGCGAAGGACTATGGCTACACCTTC. Its translation: CASSEYGRGAKDYGYTF.

This rearrangement joins TRBV9 to TRBJ2-7; 7 bases are a match to TRBD2. V was clipped by 4 bases and J by 1 base; unmatched bases: 8. Germline lookup yields CDR1 SGDLS and CDR2 YYNGEE. The CDR3 loop spans 15 amino acids. As DNA, the CDR3 is TGTGCCAGCAGCCCCACGCGGGGGAAATCCTACGAGCAGTACTTC. Its translation: CASSPTRGKSYEQYF. Together with reference TRBV9 and TRBJ2-7, the CDR3 gives the full variable domain: DSGVTQTPKHLITATGQRVTLRCSPRSGDLSVYWYQQSLDQGLQFLIQYYNGEERAKGNILERFSAQQFPDLHSELNLSSLELGDSALYFCASSPTRGKSYEQYFGPGTRLTVT.

This chain uses TRBV9 with TRBJ1-1; D call uncertain. Per the germline V gene, CDR1 is SGDLS and CDR2 is YYNGEE. This CDR3 is 15 amino acids long. Between the trimmed V and J ends, which lost 4 bases and 4 bases, there was a span of 17 bases. This CDR3 is CASSPSTLPGTEAFF. The CDR3 nucleotides read TGTGCCAGCAGCCCCTCGACCCTGCCGGGCACTGAAGCTTTCTTT.

This rearrangement joins TRBV29-1 to TRBJ1-4, with a tentative D call TRBD1 (6 bases). V gave up 7 bases and J gave up 8 bases, with 17 bases separating them. The CDR3 totals 13 residues. Germline-derived CDR1 and CDR2 are SQVTM and ANQGSEA. DNA of the CDR3: TGCAGCGCCGGGGGCAACTTAGGGGAAAAACTGTTTTTT. Protein product: CSAGGNLGEKLFF.

This clone has just one count. The genes are TRBV7-2 and TRBJ1-1, with D perhaps matching TRBD1 (5 bases). The CDR3 is made up of 13 amino acids. Trimming cost V 3 bases and J 3 bases, with 8 bases left between them. CDR1 is SGHTA and CDR2 is FQGNSA in the germline V gene. The DNA of the CDR3 is TGTGCCAGCAGCTTGGGGGGGGACACTGAAGCTTTCTTT. This gives the protein CASSLGGDTEAFF. Full variable domain (outside the CDR3, taken from reference TRBV7-2 and TRBJ1-1): GAGVSQSPSNKVTEKGKDVELRCDPISGHTALYWYRQSLGQGLEFLIYFQGNSAPDKSGLPSDRFSAERTGGSVSTLTIQRTQQEDSAVYLCASSLGGDTEAFFGQGTRLTVV.

This clone was seen a single time. V and J are TRBV9 and TRBJ1-5; 7 positions agree with TRBD1. V was pared by 4 bases and J by 7 bases, with 8 bases of the junction left unmatched. The CDR3 runs to 14 residues. Germline CDR1 is SGDLS and CDR2 is YYNGEE. This chain's CDR3 is CASSPTGEPQPQHF. The CDR3 DNA reads as TGTGCCAGCAGCCCAACAGGGGAGCCGCAGCCCCAGCATTTT.

This chain joins TRBV28 and TRBJ1-5; D gene uncertain. The CDR3 spans 12 residues. V lost 5 bases and J 6 bases, leaving 8 bases between the germline ends. CDR1 and CDR2 (germline): MDHEN, SYDVKM. CDR3: CASSPVPQPQHF. The CDR3 DNA follows: TGTGCCAGCAGTCCCGTCCCTCAGCCCCAGCATTTT.

The V call is TRBV28, the J call TRBJ1-5; D not resolved. CDR1 is MDHEN and CDR2 is SYDVKM in the germline V gene. The CDR3 is 13 amino acids. V was cut by 3 bases and J by 0 bases, with 3 bases left in between. CDR3 protein: CASSFSSNQPQHF. The CDR3 DNA sequence: TGTGCCAGCAGTTTTTCTAGCAATCAGCCCCAGCATTTT.

On this clone: Mismatch with germline at one junction end may stem from a read error. The chain uses TRBV11-2 and TRBJ1-2; D perhaps matches TRBD1 (5 bases). Germline V lookup: CDR1 SGHAT, CDR2 FQNNGV. The CDR3 spans 12 residues. Here the CDR3 reads CASSLGQGPAGF. Written as DNA, the CDR3 is TGTGCCAGCAGCTTAGGCCAGGGCCCCGCTGGATTC.

The gene calls are TRBV27 and TRBJ2-2, with no clear D. The CDR3 loop spans 15 amino acids. V was trimmed by 7 bases and J by 4 bases, leaving 16 bases between them. Germline V gene sequence: CDR1 MNHEY, CDR2 SMNVEV (reference sequence). CDR3 sequence: CASTPYRRGTGELFF. In nucleotides, the CDR3 is TGTGCCAGCACCCCATACCGACGTGGCACCGGGGAGCTGTTTTTT.

The rearrangement links TRBV28 to TRBJ1-5; D is ambiguous. Deletions cut 0 bases from V and 10 bases from J, with 4 bases between. Germline CDR1 reads MDHEN; CDR2 reads SYDVKM. This CDR3 region has 11 residues. CDR3 coding DNA: TGTGCCAGCAGTTTATGGGGACCCCAGCATTTT. Its protein product is CASSLWGPQHF.

This rearrangement joins TRBV7-2 to TRBJ2-2; 9 bases match TRBD2. The length of the CDR3 is 17 residues. The germline gives CDR1 SGHTA, CDR2 FQGNSA. Losses at the gene ends were 5 bases for V and 4 bases for J; bases not matched to a gene: 11. In DNA, the CDR3 is TGTGCCAGCAGCGAGCGGACTAGCGTTGCGGGCACCGGGGAGCTGTTTTTT. Translated, it gives CASSERTSVAGTGELFF. The full variable domain, completed using reference TRBV7-2 and TRBJ2-2, is GAGVSQSPSNKVTEKGKDVELRCDPISGHTALYWYRQSLGQGLEFLIYFQGNSAPDKSGLPSDRFSAERTGGSVSTLTIQRTQQEDSAVYLCASSERTSVAGTGELFFGEGSRLTVL.

V is TRBV6-4 and J is TRBJ1-1, with D possibly being TRBD1 (6 bases). This CDR3 contains 15 residues. V lost 6 bases and J 1 base, leaving 15 bases between the germline ends. Per germline, CDR1 MRHNA and CDR2 SNTAGT. The CDR3 loop is CASREQGTGNTEAFF. The CDR3 DNA reads as TGTGCCAGCAGGGAACAGGGAACAGGGAACACTGAAGCTTTCTTT.

V gene TRBV9 combines with J gene TRBJ2-5, with TRBD1 matching 8 bases. V gave up 3 bases and J gave up 7 bases; unmatched junction bases: 11. The CDR3 spans 15 residues. Germline-derived CDR1 and CDR2 are SGDLS and YYNGEE. The CDR3 DNA follows: TGTGCCAGCAGCGCAACTCAGGGGGCGGTGGGGACCCAGTACTTC. Encoded protein: CASSATQGAVGTQYF.

The rearrangement uses TRBV19 and TRBJ1-1; 8 nucleotides line up with TRBD1. The CDR3 consists of 18 residues. Unmatched junction bases numbered 15, after V lost 5 bases and J lost 1 base. Germline assignment: CDR1 LNHDA and CDR2 SQIVND (reference sequence). CDR3 sequence (DNA): TGTGCCAGTAGTTTACTGACAGGGGAAATCGGGGGGAACACTGAAGCTTTCTTT. Protein: CASSLLTGEIGGNTEAFF.

V and J are TRBV9 and TRBJ1-6; TRBD1 aligns across 9 bases. Germline CDR1 SGDLS, CDR2 YYNGEE. V shed 4 bases, J shed 9 bases, and the junction held 5 bases outside the gene matches. CDR3 length equals 14 residues. DNA of the CDR3: TGTGCCAGCAGCACCCGACAGGGGGGTTCACCCCTCCACTTT. Translated: CASSTRQGGSPLHF.